This T cell receptor beta chain appears in the sequencing data of a study of vaccination and CD4 T cells after COVID-19. Of note for this clonotype: Its antigen is undetermined.

With the Oncomine TCR Beta short-read assay, DNA from cultured CD4+ T cells was sequenced. TCRdb redid the calling of the PCR reads with MiXCR, one entry per CDR3 protein. The sample holds 15,000 to 20,000 distinct CDR3 sequences; more than 50% are singletons and the top ten take roughly 8%. This CDR3 comprises 14 residues. V lost 8 bases and J lost 6, with 16 bases in between. Germline CDR1 is SNHLY and CDR2 is FYNNEI. Treatment: roughly 11-day PBMC culture with coronavirus spike peptide pools or control peptides (ViraFEST assay). Researchers reported culturing two million PBMCs per well with about 10 IU/ml IL-2 and about 10 ug/ml peptide pools.

The V call is TRBV2, the J call TRBJ2-2; D is possibly TRBD2 (6 bases). Sequences were obtained from CD4+ T cells from blood, cultured in vitro. This TCR was recovered from a human donor who had recovered from COVID-19. This CDR3 is CASDRQGGAGELFF. CDR3 DNA sequence: TGTGCCAGCGACCGCCAGGGAGGAGCCGGGGAGCTGTTTTTT.